Included here is one T cell receptor beta chain sequence, with context. Its antigen is unidentified. The protocol was immunoSEQ multiplex PCR, while the TCRdb copy is restricted to in-frame clones and leaves out a portion. Of roughly 130,000 clones in the sample, around 90% were seen once. The data derive from a study of T cell responses to AZD1222 COVID-19 vaccine. The wider study: Whether given at about 4 or about 12 weeks, second doses were pooled.

CDR3 length: 17 amino acids. Germline V gene sequence: CDR1 LNHDA, CDR2 SQIVND (reference sequence). The V and J ends lost 5 bases and 0 bases respectively, with 19 bases between them. Study-wide points: Baseline seropositivity occurred in only six AZD1222 recipients. Recipients of two AZD1222 doses showed rising Spike-specific TCR breadth and depth. Most donors were white British, females outnumbered males, and clonal diversity was possibly underestimated.

Material: peripheral blood, obtained on day 0 of AZD1222 vaccination. This chain connects TRBV19 to TRBJ1-2, with D possibly being TRBD1 (6 bases). This receptor was obtained from an adult in good health. CDR3 amino acids: CASSAWAGAQANYGYTF. The CDR3 nucleotides read TGTGCCAGTAGTGCGTGGGCAGGGGCGCAAGCTAACTATGGCTACACCTTC.